The 4 T cell receptor beta chains in this list originate from one sample, sequenced in a study of blood T cell repertoires in COVID-19. The assay was immunoSEQ multiplex PCR, and TCRdb's table has in-frame clones only and misses some. The sample carries 110,000 to 150,000 clones, around 89% recorded once. Sequenced input: peripheral blood. The receptors originated from a man in his 60s with active or convalescent COVID-19.

V usage is TRBV27 and J usage is TRBJ1-2; no firm D call. The CDR3 loop spans 13 amino acids. The ends were cut back, 3 bases at V and 1 base at J, with 6 bases in the middle. Germline lookup yields CDR1 MNHEY and CDR2 SMNVEV (reference sequence). This CDR3 is CASSFKSNYGYTF. The CDR3 region has the DNA TGTGCCAGCAGTTTCAAGAGTAACTATGGCTACACCTTC.

This sequence joins TRBV10-2 and TRBJ1-5; D is unresolved. V lost 5 bases and J lost 5, with 7 bases in between. The CDR3 runs 12 residues. Germline CDR1 reads WSHSY; CDR2 reads SAAADI. As DNA, the CDR3 is TGCGCCAGCAGTTACGGGGATCAGCCCCAGCATTTT. Protein sequence: CASSYGDQPQHF.

J is TRBJ1-1 and V is TRBV19; D not certain. Trimming removed 4 bases from V and 8 bases from J, with 26 bases in between. Per the germline V gene, CDR1 is LNHDA and CDR2 is SQIVND (reference sequence). The CDR3 consists of 17 residues. The CDR3 DNA follows: TGTGCCAGTAGTACTACCGCTGCCCTACTTCAGGAAAAAGAAGCTTTCTTT. This gives the protein CASSTTAALLQEKEAFF.

This clone occurred once. The rearrangement links TRBV5-5 to TRBJ2-3, with D perhaps matching TRBD2 (5 bases). V was cut by 4 bases and J by 0 bases, with 12 bases left in between. Germline CDR1 and CDR2: SGHKS and YYEKEE (reference sequence). The CDR3 contains 15 residues. The chain's CDR3 is CASSHGETSTDTQYF. As DNA, the CDR3 is TGTGCCAGCAGCCACGGGGAGACTAGCACAGATACGCAGTATTTT.